This is a list of T cell receptor beta chains from one sample in a study of shared T cell receptors in the human thymus. Produced via immunoSEQ multiplex PCR; TCRdb's table is partial and in-frame only. The table records about 610,000 clones, 85% to 90% of them present only once. These data also formed part of another study, on human thymus T cells.

Source material: thymocytes. These receptors came from a boy under two years old with a congenital heart defect. The CDR3 runs from the conserved cysteine through the conserved F or W. The order of the fields is D gene, clone size, V gene, CDR3 length, J gene, CDR3 protein, CDR3 DNA. A D gene is named only where the DNA matches it firmly. Clone sizes are given selectively: once, few, many, or a class where the clone is expanded.

D: -
size: -
V: TRBV28
length: 14
J: TRBJ2-3
CDR3: CASSFMARGDTQYF
DNA: TGTGCCAGCAGTTTCATGGCCAGAGGAGATACGCAGTATTTT

D: -
size: -
V: TRBV11-3
length: 15
J: TRBJ2-1
CDR3: CASSLVGVTPNEQFF
DNA: TGTGCCAGCAGCTTAGTAGGAGTTACCCCCAATGAGCAGTTCTTC

D: TRBD2
size: -
V: TRBV10-2
length: 18
J: TRBJ2-3
CDR3: CASSDGLAGASPTDTQYF
DNA: TGCGCCAGCAGTGATGGCCTAGCGGGAGCTTCTCCCACAGATACGCAGTATTTT

D: TRBD1
size: -
V: TRBV9
length: 17
J: TRBJ2-2
CDR3: CASSADQIGTATGELFF
DNA: TGTGCCAGCAGCGCAGACCAGATCGGGACAGCTACCGGGGAGCTGTTTTTT

D: -
size: -
V: TRBV27
length: 13
J: TRBJ2-7
CDR3: CASSLGASYEQYF
DNA: TGTGCCAGCAGTTTAGGGGCATCCTACGAGCAGTACTTC

D: -
size: -
V: TRBV6-5
length: 13
J: TRBJ2-5
CDR3: CASSSLAEETQYF
DNA: TGTGCCAGCAGTTCCTTGGCGGAAGAGACCCAGTACTTC

D: -
size: -
V: TRBV11-2
length: 15
J: TRBJ2-7
CDR3: CASSFLFGMSYEQYF
DNA: TGTGCCAGCAGCTTCCTGTTCGGTATGAGCTACGAGCAGTACTTC

D: TRBD2
size: -
V: TRBV4-2
length: 15
J: TRBJ2-1
CDR3: CASTPTSGRINEQFF
DNA: TGTGCCAGCACTCCTACTAGCGGGAGGATCAATGAGCAGTTCTTC

D: TRBD2
size: -
V: TRBV7-6
length: 15
J: TRBJ2-5
CDR3: CASSFPAGGTETQYF
DNA: TGTGCCAGCAGCTTCCCGGCGGGAGGAACGGAGACCCAGTACTTC

D: TRBD2
size: few
V: TRBV4-1
length: 14
J: TRBJ2-1
CDR3: CARGETSLHNEQFF
DNA: TGCGCCAGGGGGGAGACTAGCCTTCACAATGAGCAGTTCTTC

D: -
size: few
V: TRBV27
length: 15
J: TRBJ1-1
CDR3: CASSLGGGANTEAFF
DNA: TGTGCCAGCAGTTTAGGGGGGGGAGCTAACACTGAAGCTTTCTTT

D: -
size: -
V: TRBV4-3
length: 15
J: TRBJ2-1
CDR3: CASSQGGLGDNEQFF
DNA: TGCGCCAGCAGCCAGGGTGGGCTCGGGGACAATGAGCAGTTCTTC

D: -
size: -
V: TRBV4-3
length: 17
J: TRBJ2-2
CDR3: CASRVGAATSNTGELFF
DNA: TGCGCCAGCAGAGTGGGGGCCGCAACATCAAACACCGGGGAGCTGTTTTTT